The present entry profiles one T cell receptor beta chain with its context. V was clipped by 5 bases and J by 8 bases; unmatched bases: 12. This CDR3 is 15 amino acids long. Germline loops: CDR1 PRHDT, CDR2 FYEKMQ (reference sequence). Both 60 Vbeta primers and 13 Jbeta primers went into the PCR. Only in-frame clones appear in the TCRdb table, and some are missing; sequencing was by immunoSEQ multiplex PCR. The table includes roughly 84,000 clones, around 82% detected once. This entry comes from a study of cytomegalovirus exposure and HLA in healthy donors. The J gene is TRBJ2-1, the V gene TRBV13, with 7 bases aligning to TRBD1. The origin of this receptor is a man aged 45-60 years in good health and CMV-seronegative. The material sequenced was PBMCs. The CDR3 here is CASSLRSGQRHEQFF. The DNA for the CDR3 is TGTGCCAGCAGCCTAAGATCGGGACAGAGGCATGAGCAGTTCTTC.